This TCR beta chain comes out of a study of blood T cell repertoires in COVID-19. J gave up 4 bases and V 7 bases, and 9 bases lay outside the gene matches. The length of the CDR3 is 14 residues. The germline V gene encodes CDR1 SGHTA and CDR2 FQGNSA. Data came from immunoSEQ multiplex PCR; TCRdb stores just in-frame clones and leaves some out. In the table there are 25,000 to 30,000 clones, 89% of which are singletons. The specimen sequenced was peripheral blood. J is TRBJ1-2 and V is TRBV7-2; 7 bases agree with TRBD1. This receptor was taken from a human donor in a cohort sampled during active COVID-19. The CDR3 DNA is TGTGCCAGCAACCCTACGACAGGGAGCTATGGCTACACCTTC. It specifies CASNPTTGSYGYTF.